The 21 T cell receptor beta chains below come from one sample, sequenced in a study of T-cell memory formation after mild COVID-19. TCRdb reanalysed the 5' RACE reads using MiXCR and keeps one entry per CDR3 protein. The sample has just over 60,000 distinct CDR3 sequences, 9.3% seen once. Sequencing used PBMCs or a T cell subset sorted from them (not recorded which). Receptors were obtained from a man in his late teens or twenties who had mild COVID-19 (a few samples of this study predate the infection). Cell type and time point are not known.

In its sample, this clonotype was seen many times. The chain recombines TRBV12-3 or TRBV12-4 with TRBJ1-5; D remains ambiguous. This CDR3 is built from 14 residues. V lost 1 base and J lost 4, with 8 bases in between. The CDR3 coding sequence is TGTGCCAGCAGTTTAGGCCGGATTAATCAGCCCCAGCATTTT. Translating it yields CASSLGRINQPQHF.

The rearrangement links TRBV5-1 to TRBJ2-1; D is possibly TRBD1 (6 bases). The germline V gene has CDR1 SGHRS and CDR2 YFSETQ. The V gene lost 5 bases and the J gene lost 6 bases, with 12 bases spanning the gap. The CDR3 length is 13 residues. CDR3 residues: CASRGAAGNEQFF. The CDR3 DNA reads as TGCGCCAGCAGGGGGGCCGCGGGCAATGAGCAGTTCTTC.

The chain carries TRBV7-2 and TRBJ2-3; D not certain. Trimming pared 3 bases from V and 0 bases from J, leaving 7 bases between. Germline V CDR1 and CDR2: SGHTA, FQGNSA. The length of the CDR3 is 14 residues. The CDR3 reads CASSFQYSTDTQYF. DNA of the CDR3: TGTGCCAGCAGCTTCCAGTATAGCACAGATACGCAGTATTTT.

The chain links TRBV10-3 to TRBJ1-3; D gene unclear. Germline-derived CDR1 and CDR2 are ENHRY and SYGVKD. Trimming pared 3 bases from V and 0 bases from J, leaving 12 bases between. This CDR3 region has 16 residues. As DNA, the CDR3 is TGTGCCATCAGTGACTCGACCAGGAACTCTGGAAACACCATATATTTT. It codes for CAISDSTRNSGNTIYF.

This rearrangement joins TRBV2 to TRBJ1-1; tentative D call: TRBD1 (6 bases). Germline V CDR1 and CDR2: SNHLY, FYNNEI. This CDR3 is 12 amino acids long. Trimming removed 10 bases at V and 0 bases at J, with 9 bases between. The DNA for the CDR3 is TGTGCCACAGGACAGATGAACACTGAAGCTTTCTTT. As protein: CATGQMNTEAFF.

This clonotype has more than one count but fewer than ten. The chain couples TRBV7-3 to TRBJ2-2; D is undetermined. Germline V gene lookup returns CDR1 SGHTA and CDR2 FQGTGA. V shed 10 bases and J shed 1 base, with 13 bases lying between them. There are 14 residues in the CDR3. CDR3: CATRALENTGELFF. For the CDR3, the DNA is TGTGCCACCCGGGCCCTAGAGAACACCGGGGAGCTGTTTTTT.

In DNA form, the CDR3 reads TGCGCCAGCAGCTATAACCAGGGAAATGAGCAGTTCTTC. Amino acid sequence: CASSYNQGNEQFF. V usage is TRBV5-1 and J usage is TRBJ2-1, with D perhaps matching TRBD1 (5 bases). The CDR3 sequence is 13 residues long. Germline V CDR1 and CDR2: SGHRS, YFSETQ. V lost 3 bases and J 7 bases, leaving 11 bases between the germline ends.

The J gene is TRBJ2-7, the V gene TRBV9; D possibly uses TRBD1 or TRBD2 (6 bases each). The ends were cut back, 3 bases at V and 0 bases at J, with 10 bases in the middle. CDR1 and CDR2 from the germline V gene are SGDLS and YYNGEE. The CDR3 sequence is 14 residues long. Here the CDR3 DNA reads TGTGCCAGCAGCGAGGGGGGCTTCTCCTACGAGCAGTACTTC. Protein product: CASSEGGFSYEQYF.

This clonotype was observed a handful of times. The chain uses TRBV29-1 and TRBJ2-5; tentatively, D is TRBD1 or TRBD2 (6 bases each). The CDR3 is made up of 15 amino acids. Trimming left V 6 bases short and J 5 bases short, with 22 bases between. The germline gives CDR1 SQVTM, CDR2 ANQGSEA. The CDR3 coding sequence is TGCAGCGTACGCCGGGACAACGGGGGTGGGGAGACCCAGTACTTC. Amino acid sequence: CSVRRDNGGGETQYF.

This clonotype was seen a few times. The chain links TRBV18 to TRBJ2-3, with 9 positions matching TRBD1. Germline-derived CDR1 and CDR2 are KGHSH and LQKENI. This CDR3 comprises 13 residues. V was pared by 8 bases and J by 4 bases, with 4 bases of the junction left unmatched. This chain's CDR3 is CASTGGDPDTQYF. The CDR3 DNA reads TGTGCCAGCACAGGGGGCGATCCAGATACGCAGTATTTT.

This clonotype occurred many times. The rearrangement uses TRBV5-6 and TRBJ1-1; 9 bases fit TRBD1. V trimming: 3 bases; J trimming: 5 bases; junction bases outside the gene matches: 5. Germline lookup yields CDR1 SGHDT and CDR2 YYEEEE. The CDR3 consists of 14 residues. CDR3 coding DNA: TGTGCCAGCAGCTGGGGACAGGGTTGGACTGAAGCTTTCTTT. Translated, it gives CASSWGQGWTEAFF.

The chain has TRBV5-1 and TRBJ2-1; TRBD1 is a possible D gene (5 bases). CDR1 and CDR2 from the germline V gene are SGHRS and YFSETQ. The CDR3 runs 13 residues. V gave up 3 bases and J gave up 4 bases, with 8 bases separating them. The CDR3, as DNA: TGCGCCAGCAGCTGGACAACATACAATGAGCAGTTCTTC. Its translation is CASSWTTYNEQFF.

Here the CDR3 DNA reads TGTGCCAGTAGTAGCGGCGGCAGGCACCTGAACACTGAAGCTTTCTTT. Protein sequence: CASSSGGRHLNTEAFF. The V call is TRBV19, the J call TRBJ1-1; D gene uncertain. There are 16 residues in the CDR3. The germline V gene has CDR1 LNHDA and CDR2 SQIVND (reference sequence). Deletions cut 4 bases from V and 0 bases from J, with 15 bases between.

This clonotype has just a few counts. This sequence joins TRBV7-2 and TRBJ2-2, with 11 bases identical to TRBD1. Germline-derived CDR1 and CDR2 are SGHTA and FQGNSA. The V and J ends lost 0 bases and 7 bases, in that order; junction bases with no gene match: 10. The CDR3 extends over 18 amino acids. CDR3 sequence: CASSLAGQGASFGGELFF. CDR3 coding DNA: TGTGCCAGCAGCTTAGCTGGACAGGGGGCGTCTTTCGGCGGGGAGCTGTTTTTT. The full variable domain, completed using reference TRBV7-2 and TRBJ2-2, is GAGVSQSPSNKVTEKGKDVELRCDPISGHTALYWYRQSLGQGLEFLIYFQGNSAPDKSGLPSDRFSAERTGGSVSTLTIQRTQQEDSAVYLCASSLAGQGASFGGELFFGEGSRLTVL.

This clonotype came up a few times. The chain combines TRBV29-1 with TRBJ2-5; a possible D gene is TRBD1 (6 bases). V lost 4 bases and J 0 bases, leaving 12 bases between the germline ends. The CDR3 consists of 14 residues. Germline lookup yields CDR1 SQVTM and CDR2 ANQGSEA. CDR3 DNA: TGCAGCGTTGTCAGGGGCCCGTACCAAGAGACCCAGTACTTC. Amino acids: CSVVRGPYQETQYF.

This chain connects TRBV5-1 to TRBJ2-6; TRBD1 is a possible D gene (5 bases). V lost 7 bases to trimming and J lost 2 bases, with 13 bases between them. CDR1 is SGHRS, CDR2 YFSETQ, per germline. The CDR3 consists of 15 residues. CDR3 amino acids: CASWGRLAGANVLTF. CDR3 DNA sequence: TGCGCCAGCTGGGGCAGGCTCGCTGGGGCCAACGTCCTGACTTTC.

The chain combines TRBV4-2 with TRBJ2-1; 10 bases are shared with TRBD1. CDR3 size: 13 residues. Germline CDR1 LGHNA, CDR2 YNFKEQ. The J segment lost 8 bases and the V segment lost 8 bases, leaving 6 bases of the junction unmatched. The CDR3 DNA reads TGTGCCAGCTCTCCGGGACAGGGGTATGAGCAGTTCTTC. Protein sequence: CASSPGQGYEQFF.

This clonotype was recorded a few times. In DNA form, the CDR3 reads TGTGCCAGCAGCCCCGGACCATGGGACTATGGCTACACCTTC. Protein sequence: CASSPGPWDYGYTF. The rearrangement links TRBV7-2 to TRBJ1-2, with D unresolved. Germline V gene sequence: CDR1 SGHTA, CDR2 FQGNSA. This CDR3 comprises 14 residues. Trimming left V 5 bases short and J 3 bases short, with 13 bases between. The full variable domain, rest sourced from reference TRBV7-2 and TRBJ1-2, is GAGVSQSPSNKVTEKGKDVELRCDPISGHTALYWYRQSLGQGLEFLIYFQGNSAPDKSGLPSDRFSAERTGGSVSTLTIQRTQQEDSAVYLCASSPGPWDYGYTFGSGTRLTVV.

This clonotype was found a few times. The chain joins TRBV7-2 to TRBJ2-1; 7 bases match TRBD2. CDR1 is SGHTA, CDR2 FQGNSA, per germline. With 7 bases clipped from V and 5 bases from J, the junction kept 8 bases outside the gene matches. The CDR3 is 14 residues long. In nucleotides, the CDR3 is TGTGCCAGCACCCCTCAGAGCGGGGACAATGAGCAGTTCTTC. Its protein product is CASTPQSGDNEQFF.

DNA of the CDR3: TGTGCCAGCACCACCGCCCGATATGGCTACACCTTC. This gives the protein CASTTARYGYTF. The rearrangement joins TRBV7-2 to TRBJ1-2; the D is unclear. Per the germline V gene, CDR1 is SGHTA and CDR2 is FQGNSA. V dropped 7 bases and J dropped 5 bases, with 11 bases sitting between them. The CDR3 length is 12 residues.

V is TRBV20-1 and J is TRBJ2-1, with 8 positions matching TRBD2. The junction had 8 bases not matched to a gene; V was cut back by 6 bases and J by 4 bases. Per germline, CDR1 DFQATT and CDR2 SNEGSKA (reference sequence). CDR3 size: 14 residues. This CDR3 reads CSALLAVAYNEQFF. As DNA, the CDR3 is TGCAGTGCGCTACTAGCGGTCGCTTACAATGAGCAGTTCTTC.